Listed here are 19 T cell receptor beta chains from one sample, sequenced in a study of control samples from healthy donors and cancer patients. The assay was immunoSEQ multiplex PCR, and TCRdb's table has in-frame clones only and misses some. The repertoire holds fewer than 50,000 clones, approximately 92% seen once, with around 0.8% in the top ten. Sequenced: PBMCs. The receptors derive from a man aged 30 to 45 with colorectal cancer.

The chain employs TRBV5-1 and TRBJ1-4; D is undetermined. Trimming left V 2 bases short and J 8 bases short, with 7 bases between. CDR3 length: 12 residues. Germline CDR1 SGHRS, CDR2 YFSETQ. CDR3 DNA: TGCGCCAGCAGCTTCTACGGAGAAAAACTGTTTTTT. Translation gives CASSFYGEKLFF.

J is TRBJ1-2 and V is TRBV5-4, with 7 bases that match TRBD1. The V and J ends lost 4 bases and 5 bases, in that order; junction bases with no gene match: 5. Looked up from germline, CDR1 is SGHNT and CDR2 is YYREEE (reference sequence). The CDR3 length is 13 residues. This CDR3 is CASSGGQVYGYTF. CDR3 bases: TGTGCCAGCAGCGGCGGACAGGTTTATGGCTACACCTTC.

CDR3 residues: CAWSTLNQPQHF. CDR3 in DNA: TGTGCCTGGAGTACACTAAATCAGCCCCAGCATTTT. The chain employs TRBV30 and TRBJ1-5; D is undetermined. Trimming took 2 bases from V and 4 from J, leaving 6 bases between them. This CDR3 is built from 12 residues. Germline loops: CDR1 GTSNPN, CDR2 SVGIG (reference sequence).

The V gene is TRBV3-1 (or the pseudogene TRBV3-2), the J gene TRBJ1-1; 7 bases align to TRBD1. The trim removed 3 bases at V and 0 bases at J, leaving 19 bases unmatched. This CDR3 has 20 residues. The germline V gene encodes CDR1 LGHDT and CDR2 YNNKEL (reference sequence). As DNA, the CDR3 is TGTGCCAGCAGCCATATTAGGGGTAAGGGGGCGACTCCCATGAACACTGAAGCTTTCTTT. This encodes CASSHIRGKGATPMNTEAFF.

The chain employs TRBV5-4 and TRBJ2-4; possibly TRBD2 for D (5 bases). The CDR3 loop spans 14 amino acids. The V end lost 2 bases, the J end lost 0 bases, and 6 bases lay between the germline ends. Germline V gene sequence: CDR1 SGHNT, CDR2 YYREEE (reference sequence). This CDR3 reads CASSFGLAKNIQYF. CDR3 sequence (DNA): TGTGCCAGCAGCTTCGGACTAGCCAAAAACATTCAGTACTTC.

This chain joins TRBV11-2 and TRBJ2-1; D may be TRBD1 (6 bases). CDR1 is SGHAT and CDR2 is FQNNGV in the germline V gene. Trimming removed 0 bases at V and 7 bases at J, with 7 bases between. The CDR3 is 13 residues long. The CDR3 DNA sequence: TGTGCCAGCAGCTTAGAACAGGGAAATGAGCAGTTCTTC. Translation: CASSLEQGNEQFF.

The chain combines TRBV20-1 with TRBJ1-3; D gene uncertain. The CDR3 has 11 amino acids. Germline V gene data show CDR1 as DFQATT and CDR2 as SNEGSKA (reference sequence). Trimming removed 7 bases from V and 0 bases from J, with 4 bases in between. The CDR3 loop is CSGSSGNTIYF. The CDR3 nucleotides read TGCAGTGGGAGCTCTGGAAACACCATATATTTT.

This clone was recorded once. The chain carries TRBV4-3 and TRBJ2-1, with a possible D match to TRBD2 (7 bases). The CDR3 totals 14 residues. CDR1 and CDR2 from the germline V gene are LGHNA and YSLEER. V gave up 4 bases and J gave up 11 bases, with 18 bases separating them. The CDR3 nucleotides are TGCGCCAGCAGCCCAGGGGACTACCTAGCTCAGCAGTTCTTC. Translated: CASSPGDYLAQQFF.

This chain connects TRBV2 to TRBJ2-7; D is unclear. V dropped 4 bases and J dropped 0 bases, with 7 bases sitting between them. In germline, CDR1 is SNHLY, CDR2 FYNNEI. The length of the CDR3 is 13 residues. Written as DNA, the CDR3 is TGTGCCAGCAGTGCCGAGTCCTCCTACGAGCAGTACTTC. This codes for CASSAESSYEQYF.

The chain uses TRBV30 and TRBJ1-1; D gene ambiguous. Germline V gene sequence: CDR1 GTSNPN, CDR2 SVGIG (reference sequence). Trimming cost V 3 bases and J 3 bases, with 8 bases left between them. The CDR3 has 12 residues. DNA for the CDR3: TGTGCCTGGAGCCAGGACGACACTGAAGCTTTCTTT. This gives the protein CAWSQDDTEAFF.

This clone has only a few counts. The chain has TRBV2 and TRBJ2-7; maybe TRBD1 (5 bases). The germline V gene has CDR1 SNHLY and CDR2 FYNNEI. CDR3 length equals 15 residues. V dropped 6 bases and J dropped 7 bases, with 22 bases sitting between them. The CDR3 nucleotides read TGTGCCAGCAGCGAACGGGCAGGGATTCGACGGGAGCAGTACGTC. Translating gives CASSERAGIRREQYV.

The chain uses TRBV7-8 and TRBJ2-7; D call uncertain. The CDR3 has 11 amino acids. The V and J ends lost 2 bases and 5 bases respectively, with 4 bases between them. Germline CDR1 is SGHVS and CDR2 is FQNEAQ. CDR3 sequence: CASSLRNEQYF. CDR3 DNA: TGTGCCAGCAGCTTAAGAAACGAGCAGTACTTC.

The chain combines TRBV5-6 with TRBJ2-3; TRBD2 is a possible D gene (5 bases). The CDR3 totals 19 residues. Trimming stripped 1 base from V and 4 bases from J, with 25 bases between. Germline assignment: CDR1 SGHDT and CDR2 YYEEEE. CDR3 sequence: CASSLFFWPGSSGADTQYF. CDR3 DNA sequence: TGTGCCAGCAGCTTGTTCTTTTGGCCGGGATCTAGTGGGGCAGATACGCAGTATTTT.

This clone has just a few counts. The chain links TRBV4-3 to TRBJ2-3, with TRBD1 matching over 11 bases. The junction had 3 bases not matched to a gene; V was cut back by 0 bases and J by 4 bases. CDR3 length: 16 residues. Germline CDR1 reads LGHNA; CDR2 reads YSLEER. In DNA, the CDR3 is TGCGCCAGCAGCCAAGATCCGGGACAGGGGGCAGATACGCAGTATTTT. This codes for CASSQDPGQGADTQYF.

The chain employs TRBV5-4 and TRBJ1-1, with 10 bases lining up with TRBD1. Germline CDR1 SGHNT, CDR2 YYREEE (reference sequence). The CDR3 is 14 residues long. With V trimmed by 4 bases and J by 7 bases, 7 bases remained unmatched. The DNA for the CDR3 is TGTGCCAGCAGCCTTGACAGGGGGCTTGTTGAAGCTTTCTTT. This sequence encodes CASSLDRGLVEAFF.

This clone was recorded only once. The V gene is TRBV5-8, the J gene TRBJ2-4; weak D call: TRBD2 (6 bases). Germline V gives CDR1 SGHTS, CDR2 YDEGEE. The CDR3 loop spans 15 amino acids. V was pared by 4 bases and J by 0 bases, with 11 bases between. The CDR3 loop is CASSPAGIAKNIQYF. CDR3 coding DNA: TGTGCCAGCAGCCCAGCGGGTATAGCCAAAAACATTCAGTACTTC.

The rearrangement joins TRBV23-1 to TRBJ2-2, with TRBD1 matching over 12 bases. TRBV23-1 carries the ORF label, with uncertain function. J was trimmed by 6 bases and V by 10 bases; bases with no gene match: 3. This CDR3 spans 13 amino acids. The CDR3 nucleotides are TGCGCCACCCGGGACAGGGGGCCCGGGGAGCTGTTTTTT. It specifies CATRDRGPGELFF.

V is TRBV5-1 and J is TRBJ2-2; the match to TRBD2 covers 11 bases. With 1 base clipped from V and 4 bases from J, the junction kept 6 bases outside the gene matches. This CDR3 is built from 17 residues. The germline CDR1 and CDR2 sequences are SGHRS and YFSETQ. This chain's CDR3 is CASSLSSGGTLTGELFF. The CDR3 bases are TGCGCCAGCAGCTTGTCTAGCGGGGGGACTCTCACCGGGGAGCTGTTTTTT.

The V and J genes are TRBV12-3 or TRBV12-4 and TRBJ2-3, with D uncertain. Between the trimmed V and J ends, which lost 3 bases and 2 bases, there was a span of 3 bases. The CDR3 contains 12 residues. The CDR3 here is CASSFATDTQYF. The CDR3 coding sequence is TGTGCCAGCAGTTTTGCCACAGATACGCAGTATTTT.